This TCR beta chain was sequenced in a study of beta chain features in type 1 diabetes (dated by TCRdb to the late 2010s). Regarding the study in general: Patients and healthy donors did not differ in mean age, gender distribution, total cell number or subset yield. A total of approximately 100,000,000 sorted cells were examined across all samples, and the number of cells per subset was strongly correlated with RNA yield. In the study, TCRB repertoires of sorted circulating CD4+ T cell subsets from recently diagnosed type 1 diabetes patients were compared with those of matched healthy donors. Regulatory and stem cell-like memory subsets were isolated from only 8 patients and roughly eight healthy donors, whereas naive and central memory subsets came from all 30 or so donors.

On this clone: The antigen this receptor binds is unknown. One base away there is no much larger clone; base qualities are not given.

The entire amount of isolated RNA was reverse transcribed using the High Capacity cDNA Reverse Transcription Kit, so the sequenced TCRB transcripts were expressed ones. Deep immunoSEQ sequencing was applied to naive, central memory and regulatory T cell samples, giving an average of roughly 3.5 million total reads per sample. Sorted cells were lysed in RLT buffer, and RNA was extracted using DNase-treated RNeasy Micro or Mini kits according to cell number. To prevent cross-contamination, every cell subset was processed on its own, while patient and healthy donor samples were processed together. The immunoSEQ multiplex PCR was used to amplify TCRB sequences from cDNA, yielding 87-bp fragments that span the CDR3 region. Amplicons were sequenced on the Illumina HiSeq platform. The authors processed their data as follows. Synthetic template baselines were used to correct PCR bias computationally, reads within Hamming distance 2 were collapsed together, and singletons that could not be merged were discarded. Reads were aligned against IMGT to assign V, D and J genes, CDR3 length and insertions or deletions at six rearrangement sites. Within each subset, clonotype counts were normalized to sorted cell number, after which true diversity and Gini coefficients were computed with the tcR R package. Repertoire sharing was quantified using the overlap coefficient calculated on TCRB nucleotide sequences. Out-of-frame TCRB sequences from naive cells were analyzed to stand in for the pre-selection repertoire. TCRdb obtained this table from immuneACCESS and retained in-frame rearrangements with V and J assigned. These tables miss some clones; where compared with another copy, unresolved V genes account for less than half of the shortfall, and the remainder is unexplained. V, J and clone size were drawn from that table, and D and trimming were deduced from the DNA. Counted in this sample were hundreds of thousands of clones; 13% of them appeared once. The ten largest make up 0.022% of the sample.

Between the V and J ends, shortened by 4 bases and 4 bases respectively, the junction contains 13 bases. Including the terminal cysteine and phenylalanine, the CDR3 comprises 14 residues. Only CDR3 DNA remains: 42 bases, in frame from the first base. Via the germline V gene, CDR1 is MDHEN and CDR2 SYDVKM. What the work shows at the level of the full study, not this receptor alone: Because cDNA rather than genomic DNA was sequenced, highly expressing activated cells could have been over-represented, although no difference in activation and CD3 levels was found between groups. A moderate but significant shortening of TCRB CDR3 length was observed in type 1 diabetes patients in all four CD4+ subsets. Because small numbers of individuals were included in the HLA sub-analyses, any influence of HLA type on TCRB rearrangement was left unresolved. PCR might favor shorter templates, but patient and control samples were amplified and corrected together, so any skew would affect both groups equally. Naive, central memory and regulatory TCRB repertoires appeared to be more similar among patients than among healthy donors. At VDJ recombination sites, patients with type 1 diabetes made fewer insertions and deleted more nucleotides, a pattern implying thymic rearrangement abnormalities.

From each donor, a single peripheral blood sample of about 100 mL on average was drawn into heparinised tubes. A BD FACSAria II was used to sort naive, central memory, regulatory and stem cell-like memory CD4+ T cells with a panel that included CD45RO, CCR7, CD25, CD127, CD95 and CD27. All sorted populations exceeded 98% purity. PBMCs were isolated right away by Lymphoprep density gradient centrifugation and were stained directly, without culture. So that batch effects would be minimized, each experiment stained and sorted samples in pairs, pairing one healthy donor with one patient. The TCR originated in a man aged 18 to 29 with type 1 diabetes. The rearranged segments are TRBV28 and TRBJ2-5; the D assignment is uncertain and may be TRBD1 or TRBD2, with 6 bases supporting each. The sequencing sample was made of naive CD4+ T cells from blood. Explained via the paper, the cell subset or site label denotes: true naive CD4+ T cells. The CDR3 loop reads CASSSSGARETQYF. The DNA reads as follows: TGTGCCAGCAGTTCATCGGGGGCCAGAGAGACCCAGTACTTC.